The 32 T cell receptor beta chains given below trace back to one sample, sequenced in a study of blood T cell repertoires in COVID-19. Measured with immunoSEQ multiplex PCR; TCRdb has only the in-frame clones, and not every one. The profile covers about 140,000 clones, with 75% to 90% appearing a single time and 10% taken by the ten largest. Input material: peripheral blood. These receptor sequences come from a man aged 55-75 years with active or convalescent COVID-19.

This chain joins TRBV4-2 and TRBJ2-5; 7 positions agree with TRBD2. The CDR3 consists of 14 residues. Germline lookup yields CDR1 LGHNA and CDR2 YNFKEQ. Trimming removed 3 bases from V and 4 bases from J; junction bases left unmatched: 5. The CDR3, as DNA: TGTGCCAGCAGCCAGGCGACTAGCCGAGAGACCCAGTACTTC. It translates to CASSQATSRETQYF.

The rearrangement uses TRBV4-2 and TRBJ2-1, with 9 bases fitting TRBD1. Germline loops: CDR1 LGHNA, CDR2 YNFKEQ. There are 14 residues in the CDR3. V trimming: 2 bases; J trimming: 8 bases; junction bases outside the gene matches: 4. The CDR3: CASSQTGGRDEQFF. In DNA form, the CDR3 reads TGTGCCAGCAGCCAAACAGGGGGCCGGGATGAGCAGTTCTTC.

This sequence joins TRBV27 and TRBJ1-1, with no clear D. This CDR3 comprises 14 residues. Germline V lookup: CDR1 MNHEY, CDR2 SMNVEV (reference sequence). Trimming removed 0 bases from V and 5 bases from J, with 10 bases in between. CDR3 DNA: TGTGCCAGCAGTTTATCACGAGCCCCGACTGAAGCTTTCTTT. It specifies CASSLSRAPTEAFF.

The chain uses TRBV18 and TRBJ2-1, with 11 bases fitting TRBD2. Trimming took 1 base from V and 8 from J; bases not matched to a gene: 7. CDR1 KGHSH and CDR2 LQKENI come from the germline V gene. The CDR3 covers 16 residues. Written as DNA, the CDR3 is TGTGCCAGCTCACCACTGACTAGCGGGGTAACACATGAGCAGTTCTTC. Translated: CASSPLTSGVTHEQFF.

The CDR3 DNA reads TGTGCCAGCAGTTACGGGTTTGCGGGAGTGGAGACCCAGTACTTC. Encoded protein: CASSYGFAGVETQYF. This rearrangement joins TRBV6-6 to TRBJ2-5; TRBD2 matches at 7 bases. This CDR3 contains 15 residues. Unmatched junction bases numbered 8, after V lost 2 bases and J lost 5 bases. Germline values: CDR1 MNHNY, CDR2 SVGAGI (reference sequence).

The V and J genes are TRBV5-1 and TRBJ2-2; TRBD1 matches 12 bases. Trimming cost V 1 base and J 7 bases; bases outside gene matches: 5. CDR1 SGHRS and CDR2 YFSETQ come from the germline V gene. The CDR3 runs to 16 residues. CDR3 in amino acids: CASSLMGQGAGGELFF. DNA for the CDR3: TGCGCCAGCAGCTTGATGGGACAGGGGGCCGGCGGGGAGCTGTTTTTT.

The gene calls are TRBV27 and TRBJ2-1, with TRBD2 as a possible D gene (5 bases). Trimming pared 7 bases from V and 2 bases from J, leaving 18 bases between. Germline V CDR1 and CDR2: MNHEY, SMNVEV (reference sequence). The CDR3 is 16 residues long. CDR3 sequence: CASTRKGGLPYNEQFF. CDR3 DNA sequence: TGTGCCAGCACTCGTAAGGGCGGACTGCCCTACAATGAGCAGTTCTTC.

CDR3 loop: CASSLDGVRVYGYTF. Here the CDR3 DNA reads TGTGCCAGCAGCTTAGACGGAGTCAGGGTCTATGGCTACACCTTC. The chain recombines TRBV7-2 with TRBJ1-2, with a weak D call TRBD1 (5 bases). With 1 base removed from V and 4 bases from J, the gap between germline ends came to 13 bases. Germline V gene data show CDR1 as SGHTA and CDR2 as FQGNSA. The CDR3 is made up of 15 amino acids.

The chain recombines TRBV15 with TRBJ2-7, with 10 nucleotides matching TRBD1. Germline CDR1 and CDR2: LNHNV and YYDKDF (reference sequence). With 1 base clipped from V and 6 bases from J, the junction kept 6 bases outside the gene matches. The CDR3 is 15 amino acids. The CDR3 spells CATSRAPGQGREQYF. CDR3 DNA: TGTGCCACCAGCAGAGCTCCGGGACAGGGGCGCGAGCAGTACTTC.

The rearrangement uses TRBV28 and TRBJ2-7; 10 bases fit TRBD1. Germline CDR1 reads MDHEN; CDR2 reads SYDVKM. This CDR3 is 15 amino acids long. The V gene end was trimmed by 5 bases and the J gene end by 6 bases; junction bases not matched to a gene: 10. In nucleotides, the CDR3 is TGTGCCAGCAGTCCCGCCGGGACAGGGGCAGGCGAGCAGTACTTC. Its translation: CASSPAGTGAGEQYF. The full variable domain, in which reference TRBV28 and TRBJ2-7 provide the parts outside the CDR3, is DVKVTQSSRYLVKRTGEKVFLECVQDMDHENMFWYRQDPGLGLRLIYFSYDVKMKEKGDIPEGYSVSREKKERFSLILESASTNQTSMYLCASSPAGTGAGEQYFGPGTRLTVT.

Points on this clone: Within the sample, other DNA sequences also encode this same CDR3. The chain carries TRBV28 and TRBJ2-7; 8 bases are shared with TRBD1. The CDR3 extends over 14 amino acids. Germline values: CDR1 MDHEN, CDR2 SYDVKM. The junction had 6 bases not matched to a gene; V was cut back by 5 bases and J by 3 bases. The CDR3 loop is CASSLGTGLYEQYF. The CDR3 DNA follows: TGTGCCAGCAGTCTGGGGACAGGACTCTACGAGCAGTACTTC.

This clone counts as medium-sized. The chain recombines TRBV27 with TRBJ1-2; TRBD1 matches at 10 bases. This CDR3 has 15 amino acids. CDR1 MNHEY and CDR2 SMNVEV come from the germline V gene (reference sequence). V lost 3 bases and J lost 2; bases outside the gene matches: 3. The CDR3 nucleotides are TGTGCCAGCAGTTTTAGGGACAGGGGAAACTATGGCTACACCTTC. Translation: CASSFRDRGNYGYTF.

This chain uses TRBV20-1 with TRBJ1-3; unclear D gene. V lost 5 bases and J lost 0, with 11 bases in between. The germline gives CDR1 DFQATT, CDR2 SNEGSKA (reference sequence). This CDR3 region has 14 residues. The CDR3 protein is CSACDVNSGNTIYF. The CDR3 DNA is TGCAGTGCTTGTGACGTAAACTCTGGAAACACCATATATTTT.

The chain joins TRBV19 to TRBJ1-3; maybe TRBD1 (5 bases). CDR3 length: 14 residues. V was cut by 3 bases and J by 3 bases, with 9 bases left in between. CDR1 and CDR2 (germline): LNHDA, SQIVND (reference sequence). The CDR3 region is CASSMQGDGNTIYF. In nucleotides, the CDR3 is TGTGCCAGTAGTATGCAGGGTGATGGAAACACCATATATTTT.

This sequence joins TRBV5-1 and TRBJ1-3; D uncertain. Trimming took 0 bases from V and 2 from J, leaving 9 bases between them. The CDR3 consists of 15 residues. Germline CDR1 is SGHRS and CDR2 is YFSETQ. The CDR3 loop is CASSLGSLAGNTIYF. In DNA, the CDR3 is TGCGCCAGCAGCTTGGGGAGCTTGGCTGGAAACACCATATATTTT. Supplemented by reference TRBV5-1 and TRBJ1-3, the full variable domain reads KAGVTQTPRYLIKTRGQQVTLSCSPISGHRSVSWYQQTPGQGLQFLFEYFSETQRNKGNFPGRFSGRQFSNSRSEMNVSTLELGDSALYLCASSLGSLAGNTIYFGEGSWLTVV.

The chain's CDR3 is CASSPTLLGRSYEQYF. DNA for the CDR3: TGTGCCAGCAGCCCCACGCTCCTCGGTCGATCCTACGAGCAGTACTTC. The genes are TRBV4-2 and TRBJ2-7, with no clear D. The CDR3 contains 16 residues. From germline, CDR1 is LGHNA and CDR2 YNFKEQ. The V and J ends lost 4 bases and 1 base respectively, with 17 bases between them.

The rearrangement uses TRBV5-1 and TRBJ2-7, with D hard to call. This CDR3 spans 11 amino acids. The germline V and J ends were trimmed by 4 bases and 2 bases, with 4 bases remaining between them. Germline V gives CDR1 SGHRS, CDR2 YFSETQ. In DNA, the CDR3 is TGCGCCAGCAGCAGCGCCTACGAGCAGTACTTC. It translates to CASSSAYEQYF.

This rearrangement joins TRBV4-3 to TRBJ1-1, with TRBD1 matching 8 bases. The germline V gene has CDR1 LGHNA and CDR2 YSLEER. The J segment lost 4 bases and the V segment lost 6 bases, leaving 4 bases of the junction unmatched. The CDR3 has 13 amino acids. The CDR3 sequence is CASRDTGGTEAFF. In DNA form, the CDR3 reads TGCGCCAGCAGAGATACAGGGGGCACTGAAGCTTTCTTT.

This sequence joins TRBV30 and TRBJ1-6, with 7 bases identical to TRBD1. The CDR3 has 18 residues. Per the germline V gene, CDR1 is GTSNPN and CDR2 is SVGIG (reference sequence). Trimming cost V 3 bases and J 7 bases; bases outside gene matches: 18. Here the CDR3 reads CAWSLGQEKFQNNSPLHF. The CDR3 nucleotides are TGTGCCTGGAGCCTTGGACAGGAAAAGTTCCAAAACAATTCACCCCTCCACTTT.

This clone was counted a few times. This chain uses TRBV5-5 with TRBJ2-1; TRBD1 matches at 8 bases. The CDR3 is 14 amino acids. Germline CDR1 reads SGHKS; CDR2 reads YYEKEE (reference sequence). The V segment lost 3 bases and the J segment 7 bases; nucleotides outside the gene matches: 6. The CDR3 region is CASSSGTGTNEQFF. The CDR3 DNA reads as TGTGCCAGCAGCTCCGGGACAGGAACAAATGAGCAGTTCTTC.

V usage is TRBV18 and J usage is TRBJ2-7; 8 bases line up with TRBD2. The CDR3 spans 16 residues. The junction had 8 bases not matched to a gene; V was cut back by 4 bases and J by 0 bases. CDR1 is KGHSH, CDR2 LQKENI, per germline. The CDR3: CASSQHPGLDSYEQYF. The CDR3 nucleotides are TGTGCCAGCTCACAACATCCGGGACTAGACTCCTACGAGCAGTACTTC.

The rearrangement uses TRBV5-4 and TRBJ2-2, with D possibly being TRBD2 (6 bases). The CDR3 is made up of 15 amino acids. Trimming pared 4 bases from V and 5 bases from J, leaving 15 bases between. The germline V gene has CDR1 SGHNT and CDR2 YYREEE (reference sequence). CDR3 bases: TGTGCCAGCAGCCCGGGACTCCTGGGGACCGGGGAGCTGTTTTTT. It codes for CASSPGLLGTGELFF.

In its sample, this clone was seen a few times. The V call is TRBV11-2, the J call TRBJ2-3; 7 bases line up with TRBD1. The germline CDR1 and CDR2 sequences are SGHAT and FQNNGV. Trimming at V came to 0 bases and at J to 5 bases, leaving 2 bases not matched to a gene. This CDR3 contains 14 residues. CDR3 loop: CASSLESGGDTQYF. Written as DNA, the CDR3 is TGTGCCAGCAGCTTAGAGTCAGGGGGAGATACGCAGTATTTT.

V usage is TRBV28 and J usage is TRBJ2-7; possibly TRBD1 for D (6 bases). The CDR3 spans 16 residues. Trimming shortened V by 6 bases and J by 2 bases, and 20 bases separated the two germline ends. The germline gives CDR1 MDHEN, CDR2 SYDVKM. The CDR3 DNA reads TGTGCCAGCAGCCTTATCTCCGCCAGGGGCCCCTACGAGCAGTACTTC. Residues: CASSLISARGPYEQYF.

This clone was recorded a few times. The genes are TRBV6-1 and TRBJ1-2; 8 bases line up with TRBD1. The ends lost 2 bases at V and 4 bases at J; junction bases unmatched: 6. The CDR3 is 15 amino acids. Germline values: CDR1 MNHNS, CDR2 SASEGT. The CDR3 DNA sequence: TGTGCCAGCAGTGAAAGTCAGGGGGCGATCTATGGCTACACCTTC. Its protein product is CASSESQGAIYGYTF.

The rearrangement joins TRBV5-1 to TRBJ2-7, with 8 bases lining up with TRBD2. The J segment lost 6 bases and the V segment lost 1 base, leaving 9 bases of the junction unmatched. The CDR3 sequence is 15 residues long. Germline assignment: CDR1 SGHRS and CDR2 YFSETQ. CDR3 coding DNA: TGCGCCAGCAGCTTGCGGAGCGGGAGCGGGGGCGAGCAGTACTTC. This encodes CASSLRSGSGGEQYF.

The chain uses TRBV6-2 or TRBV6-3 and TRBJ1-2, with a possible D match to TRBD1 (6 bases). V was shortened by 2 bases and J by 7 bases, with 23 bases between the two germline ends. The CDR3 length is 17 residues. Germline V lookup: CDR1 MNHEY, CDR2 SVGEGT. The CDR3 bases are TGTGCCAGCAGTTACGGAGGACAGACCACTCGGGTTTCTGGCTACACCTTC. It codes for CASSYGGQTTRVSGYTF.

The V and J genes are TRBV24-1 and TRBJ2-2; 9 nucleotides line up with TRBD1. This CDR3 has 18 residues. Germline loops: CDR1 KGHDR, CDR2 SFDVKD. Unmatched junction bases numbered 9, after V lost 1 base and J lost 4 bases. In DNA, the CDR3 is TGTGCCACCAGTGATTTAAAGGGGACAGGGAGGAGCACCGGGGAGCTGTTTTTT. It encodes CATSDLKGTGRSTGELFF.

In nucleotides, the CDR3 is TGTGCCAGCAGCTTAAGGACTAGCGGGATCTACAATGAGCAGTTCTTC. Protein: CASSLRTSGIYNEQFF. V usage is TRBV9 and J usage is TRBJ2-1; TRBD2 aligns across 12 bases. With V trimmed by 4 bases and J by 3 bases, 5 bases remained unmatched. CDR1 and CDR2 (germline): SGDLS, YYNGEE. The CDR3 consists of 16 residues.

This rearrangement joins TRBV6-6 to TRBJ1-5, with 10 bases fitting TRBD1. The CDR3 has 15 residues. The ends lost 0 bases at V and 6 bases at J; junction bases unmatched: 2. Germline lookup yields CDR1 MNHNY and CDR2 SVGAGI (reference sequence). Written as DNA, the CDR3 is TGTGCCAGCAGTTACTCTGGGACAGGGGTTCAGCCCCAGCATTTT. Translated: CASSYSGTGVQPQHF.

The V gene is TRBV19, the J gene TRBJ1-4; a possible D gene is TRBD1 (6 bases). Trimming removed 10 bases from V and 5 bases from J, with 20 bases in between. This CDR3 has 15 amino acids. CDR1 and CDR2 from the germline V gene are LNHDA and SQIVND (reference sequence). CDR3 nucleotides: TGTGCCACCCGTCACAGGGTCGAAAGAAATGAAAAACTGTTTTTT. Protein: CATRHRVERNEKLFF.

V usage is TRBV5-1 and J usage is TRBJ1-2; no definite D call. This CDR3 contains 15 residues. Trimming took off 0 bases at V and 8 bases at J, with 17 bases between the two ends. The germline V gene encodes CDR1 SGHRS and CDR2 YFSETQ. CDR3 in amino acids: CASSLVGSGPMGYTF. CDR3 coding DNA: TGCGCCAGCAGCTTGGTAGGTAGCGGCCCTATGGGCTACACCTTC.